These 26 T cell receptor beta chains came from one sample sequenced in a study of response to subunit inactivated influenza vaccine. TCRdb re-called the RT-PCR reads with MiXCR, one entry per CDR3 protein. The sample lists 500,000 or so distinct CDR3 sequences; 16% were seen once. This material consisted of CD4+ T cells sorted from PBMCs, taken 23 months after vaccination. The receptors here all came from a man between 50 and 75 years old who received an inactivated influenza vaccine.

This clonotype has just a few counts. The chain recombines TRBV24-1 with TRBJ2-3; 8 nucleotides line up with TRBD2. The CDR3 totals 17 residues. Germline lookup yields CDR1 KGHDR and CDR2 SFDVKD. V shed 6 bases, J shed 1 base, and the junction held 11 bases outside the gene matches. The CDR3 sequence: CATSRNGLAAGTDTQYF. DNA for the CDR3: TGTGCCACCAGTCGGAATGGACTAGCCGCAGGCACAGATACGCAGTATTTT.

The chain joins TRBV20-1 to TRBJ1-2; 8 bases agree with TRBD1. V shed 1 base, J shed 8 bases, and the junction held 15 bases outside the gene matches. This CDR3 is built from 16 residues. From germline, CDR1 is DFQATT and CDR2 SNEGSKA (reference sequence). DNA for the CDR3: TGCAGTGCTAGAGTGGGGACAGGAGCCGCCTTGGGGGGCTACACCTTC. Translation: CSARVGTGAALGGYTF.

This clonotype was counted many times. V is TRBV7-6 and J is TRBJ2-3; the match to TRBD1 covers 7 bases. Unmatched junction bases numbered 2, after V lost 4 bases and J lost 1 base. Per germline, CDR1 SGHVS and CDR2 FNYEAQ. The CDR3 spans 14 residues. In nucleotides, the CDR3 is TGTGCCAGCAGCTCAGGACAGGGCACAGATACGCAGTATTTT. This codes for CASSSGQGTDTQYF.

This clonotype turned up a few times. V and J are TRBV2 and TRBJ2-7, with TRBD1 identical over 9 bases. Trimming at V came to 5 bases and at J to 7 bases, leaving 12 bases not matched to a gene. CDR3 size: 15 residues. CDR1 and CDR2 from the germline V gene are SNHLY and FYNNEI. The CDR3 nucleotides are TGTGCCAGCAGTAAGACCGGGACAGGGACGTTTGAGCAGTACTTC. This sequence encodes CASSKTGTGTFEQYF.

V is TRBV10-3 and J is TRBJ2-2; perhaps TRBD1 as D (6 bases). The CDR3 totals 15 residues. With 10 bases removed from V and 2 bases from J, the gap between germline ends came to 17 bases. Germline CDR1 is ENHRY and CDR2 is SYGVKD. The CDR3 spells CATTHRDTNTGELFF. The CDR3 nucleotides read TGTGCCACCACCCACCGGGACACCAACACCGGGGAGCTGTTTTTT.

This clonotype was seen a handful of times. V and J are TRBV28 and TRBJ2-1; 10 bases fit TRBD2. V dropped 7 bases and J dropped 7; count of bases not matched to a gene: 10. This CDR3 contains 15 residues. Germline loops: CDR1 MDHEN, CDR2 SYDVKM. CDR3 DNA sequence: TGTGCCAGCACCGTAGCGGGAGGACCCCAGAATGAGCAGTTCTTC. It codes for CASTVAGGPQNEQFF.

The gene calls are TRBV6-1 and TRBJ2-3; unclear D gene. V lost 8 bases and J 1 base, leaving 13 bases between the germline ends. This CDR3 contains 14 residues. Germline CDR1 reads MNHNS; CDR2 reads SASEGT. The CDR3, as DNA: TGTGCCAGCGGCCCGGTTCGTCGCACAGATACGCAGTATTTT. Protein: CASGPVRRTDTQYF.

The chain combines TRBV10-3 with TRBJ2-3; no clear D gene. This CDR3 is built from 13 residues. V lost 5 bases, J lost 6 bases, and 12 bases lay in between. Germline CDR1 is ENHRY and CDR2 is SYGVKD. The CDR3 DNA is TGTGCCATCAGTCTGGTCTCCAGGGATACGCAGTATTTT. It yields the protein CAISLVSRDTQYF.

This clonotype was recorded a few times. The CDR3 bases are TGTGCCAGCAGCCAAGCGTACACCTCGGAGCTGTTTTTT. Protein product: CASSQAYTSELFF. V gene TRBV4-2 combines with J gene TRBJ2-2; D unresolved. The CDR3 totals 13 residues. Trimming took off 1 base at V and 10 bases at J, with 10 bases between the two ends. Germline V gene data show CDR1 as LGHNA and CDR2 as YNFKEQ.

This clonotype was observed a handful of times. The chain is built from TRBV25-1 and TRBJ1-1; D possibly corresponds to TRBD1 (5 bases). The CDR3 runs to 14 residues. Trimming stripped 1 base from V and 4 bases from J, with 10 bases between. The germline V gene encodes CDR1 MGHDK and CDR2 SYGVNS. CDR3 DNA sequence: TGTGCCAGCAGTGAATGGCAAGGGACCACTGAAGCTTTCTTT. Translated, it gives CASSEWQGTTEAFF. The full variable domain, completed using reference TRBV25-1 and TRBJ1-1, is EADIYQTPRYLVIGTGKKITLECSQTMGHDKMYWYQQDPGMELHLIHYSYGVNSTEKGDLSSESTVSRIRTEHFPLTLESARPSHTSQYLCASSEWQGTTEAFFGQGTRLTVV.

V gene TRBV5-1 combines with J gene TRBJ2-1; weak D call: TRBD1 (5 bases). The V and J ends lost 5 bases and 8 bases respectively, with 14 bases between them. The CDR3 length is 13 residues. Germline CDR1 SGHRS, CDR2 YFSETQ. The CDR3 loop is CASSTGPHDEQFF. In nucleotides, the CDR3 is TGCGCCAGCAGTACAGGTCCCCACGATGAGCAGTTCTTC. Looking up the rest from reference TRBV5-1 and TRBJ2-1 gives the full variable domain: KAGVTQTPRYLIKTRGQQVTLSCSPISGHRSVSWYQQTPGQGLQFLFEYFSETQRNKGNFPGRFSGRQFSNSRSEMNVSTLELGDSALYLCASSTGPHDEQFFGPGTRLTVL.

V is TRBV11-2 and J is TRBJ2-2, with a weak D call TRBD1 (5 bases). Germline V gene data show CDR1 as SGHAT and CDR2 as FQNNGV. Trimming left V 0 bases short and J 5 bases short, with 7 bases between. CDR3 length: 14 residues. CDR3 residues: CASSLERQTGELFF. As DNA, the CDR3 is TGTGCCAGCAGCTTAGAAAGACAGACCGGGGAGCTGTTTTTT.

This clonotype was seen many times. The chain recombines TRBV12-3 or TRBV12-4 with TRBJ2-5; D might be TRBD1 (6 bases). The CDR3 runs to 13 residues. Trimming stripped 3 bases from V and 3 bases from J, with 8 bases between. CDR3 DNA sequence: TGTGCCAGCAGTTTGAACAGGGAAGAGACCCAGTACTTC. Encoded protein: CASSLNREETQYF.

The CDR3 spells CASRGSVSTDTQYF. CDR3 DNA: TGTGCCAGCAGGGGAAGTGTAAGCACAGATACGCAGTATTTT. This rearrangement joins TRBV21-1 to TRBJ2-3. TRBV21-1 is deemed a pseudogene. The CDR3 is 14 amino acids.

In DNA form, the CDR3 reads TGTGCCTGGAGGGTGACCAGGGGGGTAACAGATACGCAGTATTTT. Amino acid sequence: CAWRVTRGVTDTQYF. The chain recombines TRBV30 with TRBJ2-3; a possible D gene is TRBD1 (7 bases). The ends were cut back, 3 bases at V and 3 bases at J, with 16 bases in the middle. The CDR3 spans 15 residues. Germline V CDR1 and CDR2: GTSNPN, SVGIG (reference sequence).

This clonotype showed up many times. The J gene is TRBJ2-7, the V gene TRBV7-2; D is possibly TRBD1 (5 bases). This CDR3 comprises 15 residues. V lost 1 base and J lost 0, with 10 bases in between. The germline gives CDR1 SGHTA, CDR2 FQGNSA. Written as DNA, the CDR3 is TGTGCCAGCAGCTTAGGCCAGGGAAGCTCCTACGAGCAGTACTTC. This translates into CASSLGQGSSYEQYF.

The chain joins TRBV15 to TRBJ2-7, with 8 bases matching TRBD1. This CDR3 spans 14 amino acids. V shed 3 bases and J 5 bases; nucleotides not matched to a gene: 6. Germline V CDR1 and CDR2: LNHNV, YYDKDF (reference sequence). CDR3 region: CATSSDRGTHEQYF. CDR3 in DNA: TGTGCCACCAGCAGCGACAGGGGAACCCACGAGCAGTACTTC.

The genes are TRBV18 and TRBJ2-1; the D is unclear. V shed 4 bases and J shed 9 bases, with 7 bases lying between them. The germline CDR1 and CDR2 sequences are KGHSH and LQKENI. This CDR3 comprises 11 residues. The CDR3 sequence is CASSLRAEQFF. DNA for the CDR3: TGTGCCAGCTCACTTAGGGCTGAGCAGTTCTTC. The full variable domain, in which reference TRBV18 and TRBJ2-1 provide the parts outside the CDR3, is NAGVMQNPRHLVRRRGQEARLRCSPMKGHSHVYWYRQLPEEGLKFMVYLQKENIIDESGMPKERFSAEFPKEGPSILRIQQVVRGDSAAYFCASSLRAEQFFGPGTRLTVL.

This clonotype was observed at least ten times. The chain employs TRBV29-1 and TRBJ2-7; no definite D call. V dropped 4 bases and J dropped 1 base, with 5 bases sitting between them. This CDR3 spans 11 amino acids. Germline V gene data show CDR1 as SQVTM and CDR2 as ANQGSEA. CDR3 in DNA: TGCAGCGTTGGCTCGTCCTACGAGCAGTACTTC. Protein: CSVGSSYEQYF.

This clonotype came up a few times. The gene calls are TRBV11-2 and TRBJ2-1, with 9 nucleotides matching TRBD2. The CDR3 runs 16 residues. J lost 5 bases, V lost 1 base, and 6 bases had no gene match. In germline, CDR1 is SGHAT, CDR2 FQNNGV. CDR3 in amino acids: CASSLVSSGVNNEQFF. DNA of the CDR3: TGTGCCAGCAGCTTAGTTTCTAGCGGGGTGAACAATGAGCAGTTCTTC.

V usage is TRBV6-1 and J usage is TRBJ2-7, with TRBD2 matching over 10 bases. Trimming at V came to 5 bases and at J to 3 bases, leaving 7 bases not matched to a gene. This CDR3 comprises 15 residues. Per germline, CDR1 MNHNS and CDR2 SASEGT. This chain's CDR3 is CASSPWTSGFYEQYF. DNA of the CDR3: TGTGCCAGCAGTCCATGGACTAGCGGATTCTACGAGCAGTACTTC.

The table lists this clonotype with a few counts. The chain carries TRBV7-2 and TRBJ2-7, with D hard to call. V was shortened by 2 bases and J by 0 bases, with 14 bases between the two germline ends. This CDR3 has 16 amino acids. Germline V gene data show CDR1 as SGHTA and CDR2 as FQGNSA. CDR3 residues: CASSLMVTPSSYEQYF. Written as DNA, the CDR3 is TGTGCCAGCAGCTTAATGGTGACTCCGAGCTCCTACGAGCAGTACTTC.

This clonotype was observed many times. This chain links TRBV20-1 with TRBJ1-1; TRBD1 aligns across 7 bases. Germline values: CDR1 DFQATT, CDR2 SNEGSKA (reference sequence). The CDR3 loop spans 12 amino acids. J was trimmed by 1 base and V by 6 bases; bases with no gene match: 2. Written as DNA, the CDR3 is TGCAGTGCCGCAGGGGGGAACACTGAAGCTTTCTTT. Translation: CSAAGGNTEAFF.

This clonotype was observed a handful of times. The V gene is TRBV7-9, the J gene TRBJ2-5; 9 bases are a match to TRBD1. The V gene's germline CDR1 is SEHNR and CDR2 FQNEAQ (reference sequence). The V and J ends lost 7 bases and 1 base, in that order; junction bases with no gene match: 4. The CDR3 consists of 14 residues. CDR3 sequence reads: CASTLGQGQETQYF. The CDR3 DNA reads TGTGCCAGCACCTTGGGACAGGGCCAAGAGACCCAGTACTTC.

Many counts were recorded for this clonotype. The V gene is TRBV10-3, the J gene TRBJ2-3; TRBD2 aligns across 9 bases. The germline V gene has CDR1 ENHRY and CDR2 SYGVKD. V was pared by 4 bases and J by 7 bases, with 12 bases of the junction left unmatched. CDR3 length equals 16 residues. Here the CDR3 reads CAISVELAGPPYTQYF. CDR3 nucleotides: TGTGCCATCAGTGTAGAACTAGCGGGCCCACCATATACGCAGTATTTT.

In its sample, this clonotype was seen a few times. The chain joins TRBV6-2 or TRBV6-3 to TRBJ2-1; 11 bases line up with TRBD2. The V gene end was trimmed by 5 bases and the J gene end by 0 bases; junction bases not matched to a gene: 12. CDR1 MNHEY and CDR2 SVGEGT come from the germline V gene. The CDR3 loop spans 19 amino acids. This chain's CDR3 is CASSRIQPSGRSSYNEQFF. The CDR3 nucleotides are TGTGCCAGCAGTCGCATCCAACCTAGCGGGAGGAGCTCCTACAATGAGCAGTTCTTC.